A single sample is the source of the 22 T cell receptor beta chains below, sequenced in a study of T cells in Graves' hyperthyroidism and ophthalmopathy. Amplification of TCR beta CDR3 regions used RNA as the template. The TCR CDR3 was amplified in a first-round RT-PCR using the HTBI primer set. TCRdb recomputed calls from the multiplex PCR reads with MiXCR, one row per CDR3 protein. The sample has hundreds of thousands of distinct CDR3 sequences; 14% to 15% are singletons. The sample comprised blood. The origin of the receptors is a woman aged 25 to 39 with Graves' hyperthyroidism.

The chain links TRBV6-1 to TRBJ2-7; the D is unclear. Germline-derived CDR1 and CDR2 are MNHNS and SASEGT. Trimming took 1 base from V and 4 from J, leaving 17 bases between them. The CDR3 spans 16 residues. The CDR3 region is CASSEGPSGLVYEQYF. Written as DNA, the CDR3 is TGTGCCAGCAGTGAAGGTCCCTCCGGGTTGGTGTACGAGCAGTACTTC.

In its sample, this clonotype was seen many times. The V and J genes are TRBV29-1 and TRBJ1-5; the D gene is possibly TRBD1 (6 bases). Per germline, CDR1 SQVTM and CDR2 ANQGSEA. This CDR3 spans 12 amino acids. Between the trimmed V and J ends, which lost 4 bases and 11 bases, there was a span of 15 bases. The DNA of the CDR3 is TGCAGCGTTGCCTTAAGGGGGGGGGCCCAGCATTTT. It translates to CSVALRGGAQHF.

The chain joins TRBV5-4 to TRBJ2-5; maybe TRBD2 (6 bases). The germline V and J ends were trimmed by 4 bases and 4 bases, with 14 bases remaining between them. Looked up from germline, CDR1 is SGHNT and CDR2 is YYREEE (reference sequence). The CDR3 has 14 residues. CDR3 loop: CASSGGTRGETQYF. The CDR3 DNA reads TGTGCCAGCAGCGGAGGCACGCGGGGAGAGACCCAGTACTTC.

The chain couples TRBV5-1 to TRBJ2-3; maybe TRBD2 (6 bases). CDR1 and CDR2 from the germline V gene are SGHRS and YFSETQ. The CDR3 runs to 14 residues. The V end lost 7 bases, the J end lost 0 bases, and 12 bases lay between the germline ends. The CDR3 loop reads CASGKGTSTDTQYF. The CDR3 DNA is TGCGCCAGCGGCAAGGGGACTAGCACAGATACGCAGTATTTT.

The chain carries TRBV19 and TRBJ1-5; D remains unclear. The CDR3 consists of 16 residues. V gave up 5 bases and J gave up 0 bases, with 14 bases separating them. Germline lookup yields CDR1 LNHDA and CDR2 SQIVND (reference sequence). CDR3 sequence (DNA): TGTGCCAGTAGTTCCGGGCCGTTATATAGCAATCAGCCCCAGCATTTT. The encoded protein is CASSSGPLYSNQPQHF. Combining the CDR3 with reference TRBV19 and TRBJ1-5 gives the whole variable domain DGGITQSPKYLFRKEGQNVTLSCEQNLNHDAMYWYRQDPGQGLRLIYYSQIVNDFQKGDIAEGYSVSREKKESFPLTVTSAQKNPTAFYLCASSSGPLYSNQPQHFGDGTRLSIL.

This clonotype has a handful of counts. This chain joins TRBV6-1 and TRBJ1-5; D is possibly TRBD1 (5 bases). Looked up from germline, CDR1 is MNHNS and CDR2 is SASEGT. The CDR3 runs 12 residues. V was shortened by 6 bases and J by 11 bases, with 14 bases between the two germline ends. The CDR3 DNA follows: TGTGCCAGCAGCGCCGTGGGGGAGGCCCAGCATTTT. It specifies CASSAVGEAQHF.

In this sample, this clonotype turned up many times. CDR3 bases: TGTGCCAGCTCACCCTCCCCGGGAGACTATGGCTACACCTTC. Translating it yields CASSPSPGDYGYTF. The gene calls are TRBV18 and TRBJ1-2; no definite D call. The CDR3 length is 14 residues. CDR1 and CDR2 from the germline V gene are KGHSH and LQKENI. V was cut by 3 bases and J by 3 bases, with 11 bases left in between.

A remark on this clonotype: A much larger clone lies a single base off, so this may be a read error. This chain connects TRBV30 to TRBJ2-5; tentatively, D is TRBD2 (5 bases). The CDR3 is 13 amino acids. The germline CDR1 and CDR2 sequences are GTSNPN and SVGIG (reference sequence). Written as DNA, the CDR3 is TGTGCCCGGAGTGACGGGATGCAAGAGACCCAGTACTTC. Translating it yields CARSDGMQETQYF.

This clonotype was seen more than once but under ten times. The rearrangement uses TRBV5-8 and TRBJ2-1; TRBD2 matches at 9 bases. The ends lost 1 base at V and 5 bases at J; junction bases unmatched: 7. Looked up from germline, CDR1 is SGHTS and CDR2 is YDEGEE. The CDR3 sequence is 16 residues long. The chain's CDR3 is CASSLRREGYNNEQFF. The CDR3 DNA reads TGTGCCAGCAGCTTGAGGCGGGAGGGGTACAACAATGAGCAGTTCTTC.

CDR3: CASSSTGLQETQYF. The CDR3 DNA is TGTGCCAGCAGCTCAACCGGACTGCAAGAGACCCAGTACTTC. The rearrangement links TRBV13 to TRBJ2-5; tentative D call: TRBD2 (5 bases). Germline CDR1 and CDR2: PRHDT and FYEKMQ (reference sequence). CDR3 length equals 14 residues. V dropped 4 bases and J dropped 2 bases, with 11 bases sitting between them. The whole variable domain, remainder taken from reference TRBV13 and TRBJ2-5, is AAGVIQSPRHLIKEKRETATLKCYPIPRHDTVYWYQQGPGQDPQFLISFYEKMQSDKGSIPDRFSAQQFSDYHSELNMSSLELGDSALYFCASSSTGLQETQYFGPGTRLLVL.

This clonotype was picked up a small number of times. The V call is TRBV20-1, the J call TRBJ2-1; 7 bases match TRBD2. The ends lost 3 bases at V and 7 bases at J; junction bases unmatched: 9. CDR3 length: 14 amino acids. The germline V gene encodes CDR1 DFQATT and CDR2 SNEGSKA (reference sequence). The CDR3 sequence: CSARDRDYKNEQFF. In DNA, the CDR3 is TGCAGTGCTAGGGACCGGGACTATAAGAATGAGCAGTTCTTC.

This clonotype was picked up many times. The chain joins TRBV18 to TRBJ1-6; tentative D call: TRBD1 (6 bases). With 2 bases removed from V and 10 bases from J, the gap between germline ends came to 9 bases. This CDR3 is built from 13 residues. From germline, CDR1 is KGHSH and CDR2 LQKENI. CDR3: CASSPNRDSPLHF. For the CDR3, the DNA is TGTGCCAGCTCACCAAACAGGGACTCACCCCTCCACTTT.

This clonotype has just a few counts. The V gene is TRBV28, the J gene TRBJ1-2; 8 nucleotides match TRBD1. Germline values: CDR1 MDHEN, CDR2 SYDVKM. The CDR3 length is 15 residues. Losses at the gene ends were 5 bases for V and 2 bases for J; bases not matched to a gene: 7. The DNA of the CDR3 is TGTGCCAGCAGTCCGTGGACAGGGAAAAACTATGGCTACACCTTC. This sequence encodes CASSPWTGKNYGYTF.

The table lists this clonotype with many counts. This chain joins TRBV28 and TRBJ1-4; 7 bases map to TRBD1. CDR3 length: 16 residues. Germline V gene lookup returns CDR1 MDHEN and CDR2 SYDVKM. The ends lost 7 bases at V and 8 bases at J; junction bases unmatched: 16. This CDR3 reads CASTPQGGGVREKLFF. In DNA, the CDR3 is TGTGCCAGCACCCCTCAGGGAGGGGGCGTCAGGGAAAAACTGTTTTTT.

This clonotype was picked up a small number of times. The chain uses TRBV19 and TRBJ2-1, with 8 bases that match TRBD1. Germline V CDR1 and CDR2: LNHDA, SQIVND (reference sequence). This CDR3 is 17 amino acids long. V trimming: 4 bases; J trimming: 1 base; junction bases outside the gene matches: 9. This CDR3 is CASSSSHRDRSYNEQFF. The CDR3 region has the DNA TGTGCCAGTAGTAGCTCACATCGGGACAGGTCCTACAATGAGCAGTTCTTC. Looking up the rest from reference TRBV19 and TRBJ2-1 gives the full variable domain: DGGITQSPKYLFRKEGQNVTLSCEQNLNHDAMYWYRQDPGQGLRLIYYSQIVNDFQKGDIAEGYSVSREKKESFPLTVTSAQKNPTAFYLCASSSSHRDRSYNEQFFGPGTRLTVL.

As for this clonotype: One end of the junction varies from germline; a read error may be responsible. This chain joins TRBV29-1 and TRBJ1-2; the D is unclear. The CDR3 runs to 12 residues. Germline V CDR1 and CDR2: SQVTM, ANQGSEA. DNA of the CDR3: TGCAGCGTTACCCCTGGAGAGGATGGCCACACCTTC. It codes for CSVTPGEDGHTF.

This clonotype appeared a few times. The chain links TRBV7-3 to TRBJ2-1, with 9 bases aligning to TRBD2. The CDR3 length is 16 residues. Germline V CDR1 and CDR2: SGHTA, FQGTGA. Unmatched junction bases numbered 7, after V lost 5 bases and J lost 2 bases. CDR3: CASSLRPSGTYNEQFF. The CDR3 DNA sequence: TGTGCCAGCAGCCTCCGCCCTAGCGGGACCTACAATGAGCAGTTCTTC.

This clonotype appeared a few times. V usage is TRBV4-1 and J usage is TRBJ2-2; D might be TRBD1 (6 bases). This CDR3 comprises 17 residues. CDR1 and CDR2 (germline): MGHRA, YSYEKL. Deletions cut 4 bases from V and 5 bases from J, with 20 bases between. CDR3 DNA sequence: TGCGCCAGCAGCCCTAAAGGCCTGGGACACAGGACCGGGGAGCTGTTTTTT. Translation gives CASSPKGLGHRTGELFF.

This clonotype was seen only a few times. The chain uses TRBV6-1 and TRBJ2-7; the match to TRBD1 covers 8 bases. The CDR3 has 15 residues. V shed 5 bases, J shed 2 bases, and the junction held 8 bases outside the gene matches. Per the germline V gene, CDR1 is MNHNS and CDR2 is SASEGT. As DNA, the CDR3 is TGTGCCAGCAGTCCTGACAGGGGTACGACCTACGAGCAGTACTTC. It specifies CASSPDRGTTYEQYF.

The CDR3: CASSGWTSGSRSYNEQFF. CDR3 DNA sequence: TGTGCCAGCAGCGGCTGGACTAGCGGGAGTCGGTCCTACAATGAGCAGTTCTTC. The genes are TRBV7-9 and TRBJ2-1, with TRBD2 matching 13 bases. The CDR3 length is 18 residues. V was clipped by 5 bases and J by 1 base; unmatched bases: 8. Germline CDR1 and CDR2: SEHNR and FQNEAQ (reference sequence).

Only a few counts were recorded for this clonotype. The chain carries TRBV9 and TRBJ2-5; TRBD2 might be the D (6 bases). Trimming removed 3 bases at V and 1 base at J, with 13 bases between. Germline V CDR1 and CDR2: SGDLS, YYNGEE. CDR3 length equals 15 residues. The CDR3 DNA reads TGTGCCAGCAGCGGACCTAGCGCTGGCCAAGAGACCCAGTACTTC. Its protein product is CASSGPSAGQETQYF.

This clonotype was recorded many times. V is TRBV9 and J is TRBJ2-5; D is possibly TRBD1 (5 bases). V was shortened by 0 bases and J by 5 bases, with 11 bases between the two germline ends. In germline, CDR1 is SGDLS, CDR2 YYNGEE. CDR3 length: 14 amino acids. DNA of the CDR3: TGTGCCAGCAGCGTAGGTCAGGGAAGCGAGACCCAGTACTTC. It translates to CASSVGQGSETQYF.